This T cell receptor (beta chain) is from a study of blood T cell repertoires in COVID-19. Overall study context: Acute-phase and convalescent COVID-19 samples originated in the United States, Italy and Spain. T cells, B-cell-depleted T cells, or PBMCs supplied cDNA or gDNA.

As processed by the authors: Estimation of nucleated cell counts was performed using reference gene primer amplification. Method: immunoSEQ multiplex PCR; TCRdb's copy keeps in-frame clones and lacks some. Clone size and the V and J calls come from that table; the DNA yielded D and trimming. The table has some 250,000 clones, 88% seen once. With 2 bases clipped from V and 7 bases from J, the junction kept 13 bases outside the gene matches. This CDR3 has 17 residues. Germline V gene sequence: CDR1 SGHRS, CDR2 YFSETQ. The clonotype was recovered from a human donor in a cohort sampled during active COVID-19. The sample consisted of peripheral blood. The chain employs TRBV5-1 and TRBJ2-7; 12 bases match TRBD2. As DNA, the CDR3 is TGCGCCAGCAGCTTCGGGACTAGCGGGTTACGGCCTGGGGAGCAGTACTTC. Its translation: CASSFGTSGLRPGEQYF.